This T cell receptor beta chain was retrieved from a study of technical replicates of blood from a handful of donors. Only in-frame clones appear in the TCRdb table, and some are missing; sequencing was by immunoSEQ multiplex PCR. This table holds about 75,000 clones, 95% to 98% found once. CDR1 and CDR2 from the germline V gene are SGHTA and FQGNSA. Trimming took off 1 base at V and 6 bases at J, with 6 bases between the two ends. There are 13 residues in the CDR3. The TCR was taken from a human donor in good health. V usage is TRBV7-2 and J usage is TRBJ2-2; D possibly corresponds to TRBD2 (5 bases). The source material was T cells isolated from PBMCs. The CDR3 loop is CASSLGRPGELFF. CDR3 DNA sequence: TGTGCCAGCAGCTTAGGGAGGCCCGGGGAGCTGTTTTTT.